This TCR beta chain was observed in a study of cytomegalovirus exposure and HLA in healthy donors. CDR3 length: 18 residues. Trimming took 2 bases from V and 3 from J; bases not matched to a gene: 4. Germline lookup yields CDR1 SGHVS and CDR2 FQNEAQ. 13 Jbeta primers and 60 Vbeta primers were used for the PCR. Sequencing used immunoSEQ multiplex PCR; TCRdb keeps in-frame clones, though not all of them. The sample yields around 150,000 clones, roughly 78% seen once. Input material: PBMCs. This sequence originates from a man between 40 and 49 years old in good health and CMV-seropositive. The chain employs TRBV7-8 and TRBJ2-6, with 13 positions matching TRBD2. CDR3 region: CASSLRGLAGIGANVLTF. DNA of the CDR3: TGTGCCAGCAGCTTAAGGGGACTAGCGGGGATTGGGGCCAACGTCCTGACTTTC.